Presented here are 26 T cell receptor beta chains from one specimen sequenced in a study of blood T cell repertoires in COVID-19. Generated by immunoSEQ multiplex PCR, the TCRdb table keeps only in-frame clones and is missing some. The sample holds around 290,000 clones, approximately 90% seen once. The sequenced sample consisted of PBMCs or T cells enriched from blood (not recorded which). The source is a woman aged 55-70 years in a cohort exposed to, infected with or recovered from COVID-19 (not recorded which).

This chain uses TRBV5-1 with TRBJ2-2, with D unclear. Germline values: CDR1 SGHRS, CDR2 YFSETQ. The V end lost 2 bases, the J end lost 5 bases, and 7 bases lay between the germline ends. The CDR3 runs 13 residues. CDR3 in DNA: TGCGCCAGCAGCTTAACGGTAACCGGGGAGCTGTTTTTT. The encoded protein is CASSLTVTGELFF.

This clone was observed a single time. V is TRBV7-2 and J is TRBJ2-7; D not resolved. Deletions cut 3 bases from V and 7 bases from J, with 7 bases between. This CDR3 is 11 amino acids long. Germline loops: CDR1 SGHTA, CDR2 FQGNSA. The CDR3 coding sequence is TGTGCCAGCAGCTTGTCGGTTGAGCAGTACTTC. Translating it yields CASSLSVEQYF.

A word on this clone: Germline and junction disagree at one end, which may indicate a read error. CDR3 in DNA: TGCGCCACCAGCAAGGGCGGGACTAGCTCCTACAATGAGCAGTTCTTC. Translating gives CATSKGGTSSYNEQFF. The V and J genes are TRBV5-1 and TRBJ2-1; 8 bases match TRBD2. Looked up from germline, CDR1 is SGHRS and CDR2 is YFSETQ. This CDR3 has 16 residues.

V is TRBV6-5 and J is TRBJ1-5, with D tentatively TRBD1 (5 bases). Germline V gene sequence: CDR1 MNHEY, CDR2 SVGAGI. The length of the CDR3 is 14 residues. Deletions cut 6 bases from V and 0 bases from J, with 9 bases between. In DNA form, the CDR3 reads TGTGCCAGCAGCCCCGACAGTAGCAATCAGCCCCAGCATTTT. Protein sequence: CASSPDSSNQPQHF.

The V call is TRBV13, the J call TRBJ2-1, with 11 nucleotides matching TRBD2. The CDR3 contains 13 residues. V lost 0 bases to trimming and J lost 16 bases; unmatched junction nucleotides: 5. Germline CDR1 reads PRHDT; CDR2 reads FYEKMQ (reference sequence). CDR3 residues: CASSLGQGLAVFF. The CDR3 coding sequence is TGTGCCAGCAGCTTAGGCCAGGGACTAGCGGTTTTCTTC.

The chain employs TRBV2 and TRBJ1-2; TRBD1 matches 9 bases. The CDR3 spans 15 residues. J gave up 8 bases and V 0 bases, and 7 bases lay outside the gene matches. Per the germline V gene, CDR1 is SNHLY and CDR2 is FYNNEI. The CDR3 sequence: CASSEAGGTGSGYTF. The CDR3 DNA reads as TGTGCCAGCAGTGAAGCTGGAGGGACAGGGAGCGGCTACACCTTC.

The CDR3 DNA follows: TGTGCCAGCAGTTTACAGCGAATGCAGCCCCAGCATTTT. This sequence encodes CASSLQRMQPQHF. V usage is TRBV27 and J usage is TRBJ1-5; D ambiguous. V was clipped by 2 bases and J by 7 bases, with 9 bases between them. From germline, CDR1 is MNHEY and CDR2 SMNVEV (reference sequence). This CDR3 has 13 amino acids.

In this sample, this clone turned up once. The chain links TRBV10-1 to TRBJ2-7, with a weak D call TRBD1 (5 bases). CDR1 is WNHNN, CDR2 SYGVQD, per germline (reference sequence). V lost 3 bases, J lost 0 bases, and 9 bases lay in between. CDR3 length: 14 residues. The CDR3 is CASSDQGYSYEQYF. CDR3 nucleotide sequence: TGCGCCAGCAGTGACCAGGGCTACTCCTACGAGCAGTACTTC.

For the CDR3, the DNA is TGTGCCAGCAGCTTAGTCACAGGGATGACCAAAAACATTCAGTACTTC. Translating it yields CASSLVTGMTKNIQYF. The gene calls are TRBV11-2 and TRBJ2-4; possibly TRBD1 for D (6 bases). Trimming removed 1 base from V and 2 bases from J, with 12 bases in between. The germline V gene has CDR1 SGHAT and CDR2 FQNNGV. The CDR3 loop spans 16 amino acids.

The CDR3 nucleotides read TGCGCCAGCAGCTTGGGAGGTGAGGTAGCCAAAAACATTCAGTACTTC. This gives the protein CASSLGGEVAKNIQYF. J is TRBJ2-4 and V is TRBV5-1; D uncertain. CDR3 length equals 16 residues. V was pared by 0 bases and J by 0 bases, with 10 bases between. CDR1 is SGHRS, CDR2 YFSETQ, per germline.

The chain couples TRBV7-3 to TRBJ1-5, with D uncertain. V lost 1 base to trimming and J lost 0 bases, with 16 bases between them. The CDR3 extends over 18 amino acids. The germline gives CDR1 SGHTA, CDR2 FQGTGA. The CDR3 loop is CASSLIVAGLYSNQPQHF. The CDR3, as DNA: TGTGCCAGCAGCTTAATCGTGGCCGGACTCTATAGCAATCAGCCCCAGCATTTT.

This rearrangement joins TRBV11-2 to TRBJ1-1, with TRBD1 matching 7 bases. The CDR3 runs 13 residues. CDR1 is SGHAT and CDR2 is FQNNGV in the germline V gene. The V and J ends lost 8 bases and 0 bases, in that order; junction bases with no gene match: 3. This CDR3 is CASRQGLNTEAFF. The CDR3, as DNA: TGTGCCAGCCGACAGGGACTGAACACTGAAGCTTTCTTT.

The V and J genes are TRBV18 and TRBJ2-5, with TRBD1 identical over 9 bases. Germline CDR1 reads KGHSH; CDR2 reads LQKENI. There are 14 residues in the CDR3. V was clipped by 5 bases and J by 4 bases; unmatched bases: 5. The CDR3 loop is CASSGTGRAETQYF. The CDR3 DNA reads TGTGCCAGCTCAGGGACAGGGCGGGCAGAGACCCAGTACTTC. The entire variable domain, with the rest obtained from reference TRBV18 and TRBJ2-5, is as follows: NAGVMQNPRHLVRRRGQEARLRCSPMKGHSHVYWYRQLPEEGLKFMVYLQKENIIDESGMPKERFSAEFPKEGPSILRIQQVVRGDSAAYFCASSGTGRAETQYFGPGTRLLVL.

The chain has TRBV24-1 and TRBJ1-1; D is unclear. The germline V gene encodes CDR1 KGHDR and CDR2 SFDVKD. Trimming shortened V by 1 base and J by 0 bases, and 8 bases separated the two germline ends. The CDR3 length is 15 residues. In nucleotides, the CDR3 is TGTGCCACCAGTGATTTAACGGGGATGAACACTGAAGCTTTCTTT. The encoded protein is CATSDLTGMNTEAFF.

The chain recombines TRBV5-1 with TRBJ2-5; D perhaps matches TRBD1 (6 bases). The V gene's germline CDR1 is SGHRS and CDR2 YFSETQ. The CDR3 loop spans 15 amino acids. V lost 4 bases and J 5 bases, leaving 18 bases between the germline ends. DNA of the CDR3: TGCGCCAGCAGCCTTCAAGGGGGTCAGGGTGAGACCCAGTACTTC. It codes for CASSLQGGQGETQYF.

This chain links TRBV19 with TRBJ1-2, with TRBD1 as a possible D gene (6 bases). CDR1 and CDR2 (germline): LNHDA, SQIVND (reference sequence). The CDR3 is made up of 15 amino acids. The V and J ends lost 6 bases and 4 bases respectively, with 18 bases between them. The CDR3 loop is CASRSPPGRGYGYTF. In nucleotides, the CDR3 is TGTGCCAGTAGATCGCCCCCCGGCAGGGGCTATGGCTACACCTTC. Looking up the rest from reference TRBV19 and TRBJ1-2 gives the full variable domain: DGGITQSPKYLFRKEGQNVTLSCEQNLNHDAMYWYRQDPGQGLRLIYYSQIVNDFQKGDIAEGYSVSREKKESFPLTVTSAQKNPTAFYLCASRSPPGRGYGYTFGSGTRLTVV.

This clone was detected once. The chain couples TRBV9 to TRBJ2-1; weak D call: TRBD1 (6 bases). The CDR3 has 15 residues. The V end was cut by 2 bases, the J end by 1 base, with 10 bases between. Germline values: CDR1 SGDLS, CDR2 YYNGEE. CDR3 nucleotide sequence: TGTGCCAGCAGCGTTCAACAGGGTTCCTACAATGAGCAGTTCTTC. It translates to CASSVQQGSYNEQFF. The variable domain in full, with the rest retrieved from reference TRBV9 and TRBJ2-1, is DSGVTQTPKHLITATGQRVTLRCSPRSGDLSVYWYQQSLDQGLQFLIQYYNGEERAKGNILERFSAQQFPDLHSELNLSSLELGDSALYFCASSVQQGSYNEQFFGPGTRLTVL.

The CDR3 nucleotides read TGTGCCAGCAGCTTATTCCGGACTACTATCACCGGGGAGCTGTTTTTT. Encoded protein: CASSLFRTTITGELFF. The chain links TRBV11-1 to TRBJ2-2; a possible D gene is TRBD2 (6 bases). The CDR3 is 16 residues long. CDR1 is SGHAT and CDR2 is FQDESV in the germline V gene (reference sequence). V was clipped by 2 bases and J by 4 bases, with 14 bases between them.

V gene TRBV6-4 combines with J gene TRBJ2-5; 12 bases are shared with TRBD2. V shed 0 bases, J shed 5 bases, and the junction held 7 bases outside the gene matches. Germline V gene sequence: CDR1 MRHNA, CDR2 SNTAGT. The CDR3 covers 17 residues. CDR3 nucleotides: TGTGCCAGCAGTGACTCGGCTAGCGGGAGGGCCCGGGAGACCCAGTACTTC. Protein sequence: CASSDSASGRARETQYF.

The CDR3 sequence is CASRTTGGWDTEAFF. DNA for the CDR3: TGTGCCAGCAGGACGACAGGGGGCTGGGACACTGAAGCTTTCTTT. The chain joins TRBV28 to TRBJ1-1; 10 positions agree with TRBD1. CDR1 MDHEN and CDR2 SYDVKM come from the germline V gene. The CDR3 extends over 15 amino acids. V dropped 6 bases and J dropped 3; count of bases not matched to a gene: 7.

The chain has TRBV19 and TRBJ2-3; possible D gene TRBD2, 7 bases. V was shortened by 7 bases and J by 2 bases, with 16 bases between the two germline ends. The CDR3 loop spans 15 amino acids. Germline assignment: CDR1 LNHDA and CDR2 SQIVND (reference sequence). CDR3 bases: TGTGCCAGTACCCCTAGGGGGGGGGTCACAGATACGCAGTATTTT. Its protein is CASTPRGGVTDTQYF.

The chain recombines TRBV9 with TRBJ2-2; 7 bases agree with TRBD2. After removal of 0 bases from V and 1 base from J, the junction contained 6 bases not matched to a gene. CDR3 size: 17 residues. Germline-derived CDR1 and CDR2 are SGDLS and YYNGEE. CDR3 coding DNA: TGTGCCAGCAGCGTAGCGCCCCCGGGAGGGAACACCGGGGAGCTGTTTTTT. Protein: CASSVAPPGGNTGELFF.

The V call is TRBV6-6, the J call TRBJ2-5, with 11 bases aligning to TRBD2. Germline CDR1 MNHNY, CDR2 SVGAGI (reference sequence). V lost 5 bases to trimming and J lost 2 bases; unmatched junction nucleotides: 10. The CDR3 sequence is 17 residues long. CDR3 protein: CASSPPTSGVIQETQYF. The CDR3 DNA follows: TGTGCCAGCAGTCCTCCGACTAGCGGGGTCATTCAAGAGACCCAGTACTTC.

The genes are TRBV19 and TRBJ2-1; maybe TRBD2 (7 bases). The ends were cut back, 3 bases at V and 16 bases at J, with 22 bases in the middle. This CDR3 spans 14 amino acids. Germline-derived CDR1 and CDR2 are LNHDA and SQIVND (reference sequence). CDR3 sequence reads: CASSMSFSGEGQFF. CDR3 DNA: TGTGCCAGTAGTATGTCCTTCTCCGGGGAGGGACAATTCTTC.

This CDR3 is CASSVGASGYNEQFF. CDR3 in DNA: TGTGCCAGCAGCGTAGGGGCTAGCGGATACAATGAGCAGTTCTTC. V and J are TRBV9 and TRBJ2-1; 7 bases line up with TRBD2. Per germline, CDR1 SGDLS and CDR2 YYNGEE. With V trimmed by 0 bases and J by 4 bases, 4 bases remained unmatched. CDR3 length: 15 residues.

J is TRBJ2-3 and V is TRBV6-2 or TRBV6-3; the match to TRBD2 covers 10 bases. Losses at the gene ends were 3 bases for V and 2 bases for J; bases not matched to a gene: 2. The CDR3 has 15 residues. The germline V gene encodes CDR1 MNHEY and CDR2 SVGEGT. The DNA of the CDR3 is TGTGCCAGCAGTTATAGCGGGGGGCACACAGATACGCAGTATTTT. Its translation is CASSYSGGHTDTQYF.